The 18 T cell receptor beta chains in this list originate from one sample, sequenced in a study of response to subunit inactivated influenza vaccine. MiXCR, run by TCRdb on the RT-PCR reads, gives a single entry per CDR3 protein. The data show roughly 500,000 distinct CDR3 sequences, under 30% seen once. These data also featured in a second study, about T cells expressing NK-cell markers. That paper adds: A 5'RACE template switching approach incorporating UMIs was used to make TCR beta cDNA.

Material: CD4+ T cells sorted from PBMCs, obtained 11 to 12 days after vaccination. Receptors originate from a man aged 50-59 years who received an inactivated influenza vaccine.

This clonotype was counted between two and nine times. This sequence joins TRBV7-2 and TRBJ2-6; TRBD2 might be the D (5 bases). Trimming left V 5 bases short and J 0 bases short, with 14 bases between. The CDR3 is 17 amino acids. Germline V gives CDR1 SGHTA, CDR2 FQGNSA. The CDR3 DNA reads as TGTGCCAGCAGCCCCCGAGGGCAGAACTCTGGGGCCAACGTCCTGACTTTC. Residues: CASSPRGQNSGANVLTF.

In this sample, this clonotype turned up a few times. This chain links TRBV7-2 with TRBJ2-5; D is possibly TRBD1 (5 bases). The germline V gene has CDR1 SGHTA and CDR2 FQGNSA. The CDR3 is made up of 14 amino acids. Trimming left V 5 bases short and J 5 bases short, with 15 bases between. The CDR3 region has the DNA TGTGCCAGCAGCCAATCAATAGGGGTGGAGACCCAGTACTTC. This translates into CASSQSIGVETQYF.

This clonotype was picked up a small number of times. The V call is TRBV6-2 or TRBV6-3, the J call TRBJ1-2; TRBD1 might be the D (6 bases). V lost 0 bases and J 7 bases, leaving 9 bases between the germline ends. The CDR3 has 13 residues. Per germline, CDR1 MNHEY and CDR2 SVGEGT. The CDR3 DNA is TGTGCCAGCAGTTACTCCGGGACACTTGGCTACACCTTC. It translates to CASSYSGTLGYTF.

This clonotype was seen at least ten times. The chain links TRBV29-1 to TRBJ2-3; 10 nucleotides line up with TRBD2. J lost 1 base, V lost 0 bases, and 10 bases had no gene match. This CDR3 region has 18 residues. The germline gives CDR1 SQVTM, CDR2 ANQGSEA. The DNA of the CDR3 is TGCAGCGTTGAAGAAACTAGCGGGACTCCTGGTGGCACAGATACGCAGTATTTT. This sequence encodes CSVEETSGTPGGTDTQYF.

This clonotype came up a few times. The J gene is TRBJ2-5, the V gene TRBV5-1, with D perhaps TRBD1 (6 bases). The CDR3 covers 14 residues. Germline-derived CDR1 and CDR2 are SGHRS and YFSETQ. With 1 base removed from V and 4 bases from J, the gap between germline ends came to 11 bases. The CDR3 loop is CASSLSQGRETQYF. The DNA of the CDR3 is TGCGCCAGCAGCTTGTCACAGGGTCGAGAGACCCAGTACTTC.

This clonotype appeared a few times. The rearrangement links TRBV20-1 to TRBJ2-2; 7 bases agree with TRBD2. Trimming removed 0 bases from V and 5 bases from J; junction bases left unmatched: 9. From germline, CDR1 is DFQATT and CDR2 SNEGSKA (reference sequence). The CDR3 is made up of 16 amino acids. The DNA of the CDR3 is TGCAGTGCTAGAGACCCCGGACTAGGGCGAACCGGGGAGCTGTTTTTT. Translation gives CSARDPGLGRTGELFF.

CDR3 loop: CASSETGRRIYNSPLHF. The CDR3 nucleotides read TGTGCCAGCAGTGAAACCGGACGGAGGATCTATAATTCACCCCTCCACTTT. The rearrangement links TRBV25-1 to TRBJ1-6; D is undetermined. The CDR3 runs to 17 residues. Trimming took off 2 bases at V and 3 bases at J, with 14 bases between the two ends. The germline CDR1 and CDR2 sequences are MGHDK and SYGVNS.

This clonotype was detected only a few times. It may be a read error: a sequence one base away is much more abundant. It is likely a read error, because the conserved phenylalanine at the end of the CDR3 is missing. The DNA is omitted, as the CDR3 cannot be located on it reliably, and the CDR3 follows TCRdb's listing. The CDR3 reads CASSYGTGLFL. J is TRBJ2-7 and V is TRBV6-2 or TRBV6-3; TRBD1, as called in the table, went unchecked against the DNA. The CDR3 extends over 11 residues, inclusive of both ends. CDR1 and CDR2 (germline): MNHEY, SVGEGT.

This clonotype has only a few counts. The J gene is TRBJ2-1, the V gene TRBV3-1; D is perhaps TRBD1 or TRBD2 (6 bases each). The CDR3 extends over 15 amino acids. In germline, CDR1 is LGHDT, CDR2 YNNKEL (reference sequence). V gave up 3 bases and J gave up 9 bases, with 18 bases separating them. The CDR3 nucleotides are TGTGCCAGCAGCCAGGGGGGCTCAGGGGTTGCTGAGCAGTTCTTC. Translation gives CASSQGGSGVAEQFF.

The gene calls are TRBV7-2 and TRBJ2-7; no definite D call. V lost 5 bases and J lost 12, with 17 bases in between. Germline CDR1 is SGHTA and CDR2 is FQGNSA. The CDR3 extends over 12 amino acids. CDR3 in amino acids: CASSHGPYPPYF. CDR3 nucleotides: TGTGCCAGCAGCCACGGCCCGTATCCCCCGTACTTC.

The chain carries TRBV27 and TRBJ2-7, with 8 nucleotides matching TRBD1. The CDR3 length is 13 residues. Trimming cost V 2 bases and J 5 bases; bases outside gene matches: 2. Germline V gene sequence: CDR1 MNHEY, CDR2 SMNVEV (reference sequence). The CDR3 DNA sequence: TGTGCCAGCAGTTTAAGACAGGGGAACGAGCAGTACTTC. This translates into CASSLRQGNEQYF.

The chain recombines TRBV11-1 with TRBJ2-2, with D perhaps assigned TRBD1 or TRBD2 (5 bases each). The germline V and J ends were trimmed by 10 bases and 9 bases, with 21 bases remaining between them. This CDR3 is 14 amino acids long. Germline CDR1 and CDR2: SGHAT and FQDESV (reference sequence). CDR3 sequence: CATGKGRWARELFF. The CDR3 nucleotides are TGTGCCACCGGGAAGGGGCGATGGGCCCGGGAGCTGTTTTTT.

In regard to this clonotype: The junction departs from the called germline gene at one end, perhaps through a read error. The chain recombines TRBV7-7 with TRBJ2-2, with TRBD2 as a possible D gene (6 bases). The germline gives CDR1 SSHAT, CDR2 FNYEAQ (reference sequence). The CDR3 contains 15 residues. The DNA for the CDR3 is TGTGCTAGCAGCTTTGCGGGACTTCCTTCCGGGGAGCTGTTTTTT. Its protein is CASSFAGLPSGELFF.

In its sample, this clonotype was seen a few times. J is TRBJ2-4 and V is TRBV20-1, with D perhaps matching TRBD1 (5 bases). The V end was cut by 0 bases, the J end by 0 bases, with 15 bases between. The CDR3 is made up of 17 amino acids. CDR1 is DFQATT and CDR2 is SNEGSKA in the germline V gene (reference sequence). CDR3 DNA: TGCAGTGCTAGAGACCCACAGGACCTCCTAGCCAAAAACATTCAGTACTTC. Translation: CSARDPQDLLAKNIQYF.

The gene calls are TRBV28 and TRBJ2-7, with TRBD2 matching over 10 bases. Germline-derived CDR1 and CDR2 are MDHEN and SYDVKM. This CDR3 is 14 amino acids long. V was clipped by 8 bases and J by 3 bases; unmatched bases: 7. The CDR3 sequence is CASVASGSFYEQYF. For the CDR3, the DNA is TGTGCCAGCGTAGCTAGCGGGAGTTTCTACGAGCAGTACTTC.

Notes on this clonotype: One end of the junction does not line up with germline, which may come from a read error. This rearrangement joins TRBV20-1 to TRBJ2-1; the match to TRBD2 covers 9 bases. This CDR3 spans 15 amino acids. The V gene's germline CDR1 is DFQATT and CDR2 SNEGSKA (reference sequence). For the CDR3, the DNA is TGCAGTGCTAGAGATCTAGCGGGGTACTACAATGAGAAGTTCTTC. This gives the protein CSARDLAGYYNEKFF.

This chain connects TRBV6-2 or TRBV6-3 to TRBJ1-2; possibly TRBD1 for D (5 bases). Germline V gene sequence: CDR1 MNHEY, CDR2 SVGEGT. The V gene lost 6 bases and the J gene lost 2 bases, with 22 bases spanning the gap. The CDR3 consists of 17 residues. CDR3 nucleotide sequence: TGTGCCAGCAGCCACAGATTCACAGGCCGCCCCAACTATGGCTACACCTTC. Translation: CASSHRFTGRPNYGYTF.

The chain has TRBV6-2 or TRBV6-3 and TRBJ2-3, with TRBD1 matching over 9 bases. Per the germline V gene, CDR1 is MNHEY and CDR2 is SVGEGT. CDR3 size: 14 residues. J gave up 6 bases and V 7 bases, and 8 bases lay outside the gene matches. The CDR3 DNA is TGTGCCAGCAAGGAGGGGACAGGGATGGATACGCAGTATTTT. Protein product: CASKEGTGMDTQYF.